This T cell receptor beta chain was documented in a study of OX40 agonist ivuxolimab in advanced cancers. Turning to the study itself: Those enrolled were about 82% male, with a mean age of around 60 years and ages from 23 to 79.

Sequencing was performed with immunoSEQ multiplex PCR; in TCRdb, only in-frame clones are kept and a portion is missing. The sample shows over 14,000 clones, 70% to 75% of them seen only once. The CDR3 has 14 residues. Germline V gene sequence: CDR1 MNHEY, CDR2 SMNVEV (reference sequence). Trimming pared 6 bases from V and 9 bases from J, leaving 18 bases between. This sequence was found in an adult with an advanced solid tumor such as melanoma, head and neck, liver or kidney cancer. The rearrangement links TRBV27 to TRBJ2-1, with a possible D match to TRBD2 (6 bases). The sample here was CD4+ or CD8+ T cells sorted from blood, taken in a trial of the OX40 agonist ivuxolimab. This chain's CDR3 is CASSHGTGAVEQFF. The CDR3 DNA sequence: TGTGCCAGCAGCCATGGGACTGGGGCCGTTGAGCAGTTCTTC.